Each of the 25 T cell receptor beta chains below was sequenced from the same sample in a study of blood T cell repertoires in COVID-19. Only in-frame clones appear in the TCRdb table, and some are missing; sequencing was by immunoSEQ multiplex PCR. The sample records about 230,000 clones, approximately 82% being singletons. Sequencing was performed on peripheral blood. The origin of the receptors is a woman in her seventies with active or convalescent COVID-19.

This rearrangement joins TRBV19 to TRBJ2-7; 9 nucleotides align to TRBD1. The CDR3 is 16 residues long. The germline V gene has CDR1 LNHDA and CDR2 SQIVND (reference sequence). J lost 5 bases, V lost 4 bases, and 12 bases had no gene match. CDR3: CASSSHAGTGQNEQYF. The CDR3 nucleotides are TGTGCCAGTAGTAGCCACGCCGGGACAGGGCAGAACGAGCAGTACTTC.

This chain uses TRBV11-2 with TRBJ1-5; D is uncertain. This CDR3 is built from 14 residues. Germline CDR1 SGHAT, CDR2 FQNNGV. V was trimmed by 5 bases and J by 0 bases, leaving 8 bases between them. CDR3 coding DNA: TGTGCCAGCAGCGCAGGAGGTAGCAATCAGCCCCAGCATTTT. Translated, it gives CASSAGGSNQPQHF.

As for this clone: This specimen includes other DNA sequences encoding the same CDR3. J is TRBJ1-2 and V is TRBV4-1; 11 bases line up with TRBD1. With V trimmed by 1 base and J by 7 bases, 2 bases remained unmatched. Germline V gene sequence: CDR1 MGHRA, CDR2 YSYEKL. This CDR3 has 14 amino acids. The CDR3 loop is CASSQGGTGGGYTF. The CDR3 nucleotides read TGCGCCAGCAGCCAAGGAGGGACAGGGGGTGGCTACACCTTC.

This chain joins TRBV27 and TRBJ1-2, with 8 bases identical to TRBD1. V lost 5 bases to trimming and J lost 3 bases; unmatched junction nucleotides: 11. Germline assignment: CDR1 MNHEY and CDR2 SMNVEV (reference sequence). This CDR3 is built from 16 residues. CDR3: CASSTPGRGLDYGYTF. In DNA form, the CDR3 reads TGTGCCAGCAGTACCCCGGGCAGGGGGCTGGACTATGGCTACACCTTC.

Points on this clone: The sample has other DNA sequences that encode this CDR3 too. The chain links TRBV5-6 to TRBJ2-1, with TRBD1 as a possible D gene (6 bases). Germline values: CDR1 SGHDT, CDR2 YYEEEE. Trimming left V 0 bases short and J 1 base short, with 8 bases between. This CDR3 spans 15 amino acids. The CDR3 DNA reads TGTGCCAGCAGCTTGGGAGGGGGTTCCTACAATGAGCAGTTCTTC. This translates into CASSLGGGSYNEQFF.

This chain connects TRBV20-1 to TRBJ2-2, with D hard to call. V was clipped by 3 bases and J by 6 bases, with 14 bases between them. This CDR3 region has 14 residues. The germline V gene encodes CDR1 DFQATT and CDR2 SNEGSKA (reference sequence). Written as DNA, the CDR3 is TGCAGTGCTAGTCTCGTAGCCGGCCCCGGGGAGCTGTTTTTT. Its translation is CSASLVAGPGELFF.

This clone has a single count. This chain joins TRBV28 and TRBJ2-3; 9 bases match TRBD2. With 5 bases clipped from V and 4 bases from J, the junction kept 4 bases outside the gene matches. The length of the CDR3 is 14 residues. Germline assignment: CDR1 MDHEN and CDR2 SYDVKM. CDR3 in amino acids: CASSHSGSSDTQYF. CDR3 nucleotides: TGTGCCAGCAGTCATAGCGGGAGTTCAGATACGCAGTATTTT.

This chain connects TRBV3-1 (or the pseudogene TRBV3-2) to TRBJ2-1, with TRBD1 identical over 10 bases. Germline CDR1 is LGHDT and CDR2 is YNNKEL (reference sequence). This CDR3 region has 15 residues. After removal of 7 bases from V and 7 bases from J, the junction contained 10 bases not matched to a gene. The CDR3 protein is CASTRRDRGRNEQFF. The DNA for the CDR3 is TGTGCCAGCACCCGAAGGGACAGGGGCAGGAATGAGCAGTTCTTC.

The CDR3 nucleotides read TGTGCCAGCAGTGATCCTTATAGCAATCAGCCCCAGCATTTT. Translation gives CASSDPYSNQPQHF. The chain links TRBV6-1 to TRBJ1-5; no clear D. V lost 3 bases, J lost 0 bases, and 6 bases lay in between. Germline V gene data show CDR1 as MNHNS and CDR2 as SASEGT. CDR3 length: 14 residues.

This chain connects TRBV6-5 to TRBJ2-3; maybe TRBD2 (6 bases). Germline lookup yields CDR1 MNHEY and CDR2 SVGAGI. This CDR3 contains 12 residues. V lost 1 base to trimming and J lost 9 bases, with 8 bases between them. The CDR3 loop reads CASSYFGGTQYF. CDR3 sequence (DNA): TGTGCCAGCAGTTACTTCGGGGGAACGCAGTATTTT.

The chain has TRBV6-1 and TRBJ1-5; 7 nucleotides line up with TRBD1. In germline, CDR1 is MNHNS, CDR2 SASEGT. This CDR3 spans 17 amino acids. V trimming: 2 bases; J trimming: 2 bases; junction bases outside the gene matches: 9. Here the CDR3 reads CASSERQGGKGNQPQHF. CDR3 coding DNA: TGTGCCAGCAGTGAAAGGCAGGGGGGAAAGGGCAATCAGCCCCAGCATTTT.

The genes are TRBV5-3 and TRBJ1-2; 10 nucleotides agree with TRBD1. Being an ORF, TRBV5-3 has a function that is uncertain. CDR3 length: 18 amino acids. V was clipped by 4 bases and J by 3 bases; unmatched bases: 15. CDR3 DNA sequence: TGTGCCAGAAGCCTCCCGGCGCGACAGGGGGCGAGGGACTATGGCTACACCTTC. Translated, it gives CARSLPARQGARDYGYTF.

CDR3 nucleotides: TGTGCCAGCAGTTTTCTGTCCTACGAGCAGTACTTC. As protein: CASSFLSYEQYF. The genes are TRBV12-3 or TRBV12-4 and TRBJ2-7; D uncertain. Between the trimmed V and J ends, which lost 3 bases and 1 base, there was a span of 4 bases. This CDR3 region has 12 residues.

The genes are TRBV5-1 and TRBJ1-5; 12 bases match TRBD1. CDR1 is SGHRS, CDR2 YFSETQ, per germline. The CDR3 is 16 residues long. Germline trimming cut 4 bases from V and 7 bases from J; bases unmatched to any gene: 9. The CDR3 protein is CASSPGGTGGGQPQHF. The CDR3, as DNA: TGCGCCAGCAGCCCGGGGGGGACAGGGGGCGGCCAGCCCCAGCATTTT. Drawing the rest from reference TRBV5-1 and TRBJ1-5, the complete variable domain is KAGVTQTPRYLIKTRGQQVTLSCSPISGHRSVSWYQQTPGQGLQFLFEYFSETQRNKGNFPGRFSGRQFSNSRSEMNVSTLELGDSALYLCASSPGGTGGGQPQHFGDGTRLSIL.

With respect to this clone: At one boundary the junction diverges from the germline segment, which might be a read error. V is TRBV6-6 and J is TRBJ2-3, with D tentatively TRBD1 (7 bases). This CDR3 spans 11 amino acids. The germline CDR1 and CDR2 sequences are MNHNY and SVGAGI (reference sequence). CDR3 sequence: CASGGTETQYF. CDR3 sequence (DNA): TGTGCCAGCGGGGGGACAGAAACGCAGTATTTT.

V is TRBV7-7 and J is TRBJ2-7; D is perhaps TRBD2 (6 bases). V was cut by 5 bases and J by 3 bases, with 14 bases left in between. CDR1 is SSHAT and CDR2 is FNYEAQ in the germline V gene (reference sequence). The CDR3 length is 14 residues. CDR3 in DNA: TGTGCCAGCAGCCCAGCGGGCAGGATCTACGAGCAGTACTTC. Encoded protein: CASSPAGRIYEQYF.

The chain couples TRBV10-2 to TRBJ1-5; 11 bases align to TRBD1. The length of the CDR3 is 18 residues. Germline values: CDR1 WSHSY, CDR2 SAAADI. V gave up 6 bases and J gave up 1 base; unmatched junction bases: 11. The CDR3 protein is CASRGQGAIGSSNQPQHF. The CDR3 coding sequence is TGCGCCAGCAGAGGACAGGGGGCTATCGGTTCGAGCAATCAGCCCCAGCATTTT.

The V gene is TRBV6-5, the J gene TRBJ2-2; D might be TRBD1 (6 bases). The CDR3 extends over 15 amino acids. Per the germline V gene, CDR1 is MNHEY and CDR2 is SVGAGI. V lost 2 bases and J 2 bases, leaving 9 bases between the germline ends. The CDR3 coding sequence is TGTGCCAGCAGTTACCGGACAGTCAACACCGGGGAGCTGTTTTTT. Encoded protein: CASSYRTVNTGELFF.

This clone turned up a few times. The chain combines TRBV4-1 with TRBJ1-3, with D maybe TRBD1 (5 bases). The V end was cut by 0 bases, the J end by 8 bases, with 14 bases between. This CDR3 contains 15 residues. CDR1 MGHRA and CDR2 YSYEKL come from the germline V gene. CDR3 sequence (DNA): TGCGCCAGCAGCCAAGATTGGGGGGTATCGGACACCATATATTTT. Its protein product is CASSQDWGVSDTIYF.

This chain links TRBV7-8 with TRBJ2-7, with D possibly being TRBD2 (6 bases). Looked up from germline, CDR1 is SGHVS and CDR2 is FQNEAQ. The CDR3 extends over 13 amino acids. Trimming stripped 8 bases from V and 3 bases from J, with 14 bases between. This CDR3 reads CASSWGEFYEQYF. CDR3 DNA: TGTGCCAGCTCTTGGGGGGAATTCTACGAGCAGTACTTC.

The chain has TRBV2 and TRBJ1-1, with a possible D match to TRBD1 (5 bases). Looked up from germline, CDR1 is SNHLY and CDR2 is FYNNEI. This CDR3 has 14 residues. V lost 5 bases to trimming and J lost 5 bases, with 15 bases between them. This CDR3 reads CASSIDGGYTEAFF. The CDR3 coding sequence is TGTGCCAGCAGTATAGACGGGGGGTATACTGAAGCTTTCTTT. Full variable domain (outside the CDR3, taken from reference TRBV2 and TRBJ1-1): EPEVTQTPSHQVTQMGQEVILRCVPISNHLYFYWYRQILGQKVEFLVSFYNNEISEKSEIFDDQFSVERPDGSNFTLKIRSTKLEDSAMYFCASSIDGGYTEAFFGQGTRLTVV.

The chain links TRBV7-9 to TRBJ1-2, with D perhaps matching TRBD1 (5 bases). The CDR3 contains 13 residues. Germline CDR1 is SEHNR and CDR2 is FQNEAQ (reference sequence). Trimming left V 6 bases short and J 2 bases short, with 10 bases between. CDR3 nucleotides: TGTGCCAGCAGGCGCGGGGGGAACTATGGCTACACCTTC. Translation gives CASRRGGNYGYTF.

The table lists this clone with a count of one. The CDR3 DNA is TGTGCCAGCAGTGACCAACAGGGTAATCAGCCCCAGCATTTT. Its translation: CASSDQQGNQPQHF. This chain joins TRBV28 and TRBJ1-5; weak D call: TRBD1 (6 bases). In germline, CDR1 is MDHEN, CDR2 SYDVKM. This CDR3 has 14 amino acids. Trimming removed 5 bases at V and 4 bases at J, with 12 bases between.

The chain joins TRBV6-1 to TRBJ1-6; 8 nucleotides line up with TRBD1. This CDR3 contains 17 residues. Germline lookup yields CDR1 MNHNS and CDR2 SASEGT. V lost 1 base to trimming and J lost 7 bases; unmatched junction nucleotides: 9. The CDR3 loop is CASSEGTYRGFNSPLHF. The DNA of the CDR3 is TGTGCCAGCAGTGAAGGGACGTACAGGGGGTTCAATTCACCCCTCCACTTT.

V and J are TRBV28 and TRBJ2-2, with 8 positions matching TRBD1. V was clipped by 7 bases and J by 7 bases; unmatched bases: 8. The CDR3 totals 14 residues. The germline V gene encodes CDR1 MDHEN and CDR2 SYDVKM. In DNA form, the CDR3 reads TGTGCCAGCACCGAACAGGGGGTGGTCGGGGAGCTGTTTTTT. Amino acid sequence: CASTEQGVVGELFF.